The clone carrying this T cell receptor (beta chain) was picked up a small number of times. Its specificity is not known. Repertoires were generated with immunoSEQ multiplex PCR, while TCRdb's copy carries only in-frame clones and drops some. The sample includes 99,000 or so clones, about 88% of them seen just once. These data originate in a study of cytomegalovirus exposure and HLA in healthy donors. Study-wide results and limits: Reports described diagnosis of cytomegalovirus status by the classifier as highly specific and sensitive.

V lost 0 bases, J lost 9 bases, and 14 bases lay in between. The CDR3 extends over 14 amino acids. The V gene's germline CDR1 is MGHRA and CDR2 YSYEKL. Material: PBMCs. This clonotype was sampled from a woman aged 18-35 years in good health and CMV-seropositive. The chain recombines TRBV4-1 with TRBJ1-1; D is perhaps TRBD1 (5 bases). CDR3 DNA sequence: TGCGCCAGCAGCCAAGAAGTAGGGGCCGTGAAAGCTTTCTTT. It yields the protein CASSQEVGAVKAFF.